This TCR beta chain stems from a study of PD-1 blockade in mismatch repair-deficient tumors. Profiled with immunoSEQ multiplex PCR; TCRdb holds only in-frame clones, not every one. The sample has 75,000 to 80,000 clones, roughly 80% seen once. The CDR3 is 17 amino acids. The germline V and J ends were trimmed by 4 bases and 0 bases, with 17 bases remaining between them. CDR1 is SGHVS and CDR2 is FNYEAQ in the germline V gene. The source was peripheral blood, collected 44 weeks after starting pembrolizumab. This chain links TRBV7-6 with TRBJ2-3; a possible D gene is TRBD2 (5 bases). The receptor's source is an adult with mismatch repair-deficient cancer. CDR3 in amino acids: CASSSFGNRASTDTQYF. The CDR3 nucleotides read TGTGCCAGCAGCTCCTTCGGGAACAGAGCTAGCACAGATACGCAGTATTTT.